This paragraph reports one T cell receptor beta chain. Its antigen remains unknown. These data come from a study of cytomegalovirus exposure and HLA in healthy donors. Study as a whole: About 85 million unique TCRs from HLA-typed donors were held in an early release of data. Study observations and caveats: In vitro work confirmed that a few CMV-associated chains recognize CMV antigens. It was reported in a later analysis that an Asian-associated ancestry cluster showed fewer N-insertions than the roughly 670-donor mean.

The CDR3 loop spans 18 amino acids. CDR1 and CDR2 from the germline V gene are MNHEY and SMNVEV (reference sequence). V gave up 1 base and J gave up 5 bases, with 20 bases separating them. PCR amplification relied on 60 Vbeta primers (plus 13 Jbeta primers). Sequencing used immunoSEQ multiplex PCR; TCRdb keeps in-frame clones, though not all of them. The sample carries about 130,000 clones, approximately 85% recorded once. The chain combines TRBV27 with TRBJ2-2, with D hard to call. The sequencing input was PBMCs. The clonotype was recovered from a woman in her 50s in good health and CMV-seropositive. The CDR3 DNA is TGTGCCAGCAGTTTATTTCCGGAATTCCCAGCGTGGACCGGGGAGCTGTTTTTT. It codes for CASSLFPEFPAWTGELFF.